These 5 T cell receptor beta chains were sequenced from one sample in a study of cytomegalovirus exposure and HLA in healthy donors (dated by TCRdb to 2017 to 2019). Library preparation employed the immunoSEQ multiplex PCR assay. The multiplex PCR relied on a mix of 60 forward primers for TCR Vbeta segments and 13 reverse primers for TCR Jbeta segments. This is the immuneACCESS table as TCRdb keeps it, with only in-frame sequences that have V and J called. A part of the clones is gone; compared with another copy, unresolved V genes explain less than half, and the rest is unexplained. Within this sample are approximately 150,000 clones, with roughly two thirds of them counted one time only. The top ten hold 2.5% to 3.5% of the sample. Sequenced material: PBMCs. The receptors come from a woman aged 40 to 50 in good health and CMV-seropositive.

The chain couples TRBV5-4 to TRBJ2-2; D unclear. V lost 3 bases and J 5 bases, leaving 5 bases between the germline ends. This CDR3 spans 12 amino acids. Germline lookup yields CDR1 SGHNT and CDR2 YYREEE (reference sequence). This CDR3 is CASSSGTGELFF. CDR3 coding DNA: TGTGCCAGCAGCTCCGGGACCGGGGAGCTGTTTTTT.

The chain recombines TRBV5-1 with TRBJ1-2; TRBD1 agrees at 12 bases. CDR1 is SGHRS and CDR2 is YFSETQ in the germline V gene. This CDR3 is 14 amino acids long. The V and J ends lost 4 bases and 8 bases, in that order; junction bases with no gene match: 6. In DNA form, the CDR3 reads TGCGCCAGCAGCCCCCGGGACAGGGGGCTGGGCTACACCTTC. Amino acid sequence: CASSPRDRGLGYTF.

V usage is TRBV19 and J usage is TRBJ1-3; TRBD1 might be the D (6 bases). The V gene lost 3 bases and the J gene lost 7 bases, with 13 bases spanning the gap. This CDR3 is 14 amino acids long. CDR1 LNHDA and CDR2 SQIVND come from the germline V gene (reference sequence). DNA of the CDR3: TGTGCCAGTAGTATGGGAGACAGGACTAACACCATATATTTT. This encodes CASSMGDRTNTIYF.

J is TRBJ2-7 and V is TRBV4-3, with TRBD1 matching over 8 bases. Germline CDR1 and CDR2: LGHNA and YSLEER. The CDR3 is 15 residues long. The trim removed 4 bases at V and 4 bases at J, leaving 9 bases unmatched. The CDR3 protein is CASSPNQGAAYEQYF. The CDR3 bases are TGCGCCAGCAGCCCTAACCAGGGGGCAGCGTACGAGCAGTACTTC.

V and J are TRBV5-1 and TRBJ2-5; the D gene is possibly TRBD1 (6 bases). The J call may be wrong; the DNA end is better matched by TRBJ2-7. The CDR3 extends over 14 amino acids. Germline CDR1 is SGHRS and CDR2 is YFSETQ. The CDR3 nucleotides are TGCGCCAGCAGCTTTTGGACAGATCCTTACGAGCAGTACTTC. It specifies CASSFWTDPYEQYF.